This TCR beta chain was retrieved from a study of cytomegalovirus exposure and HLA in healthy donors. In the study overall: For the approximately 430 genotyped donors, 75% to 90% fell within the Caucasian-associated ancestry cluster.

Comments on this clone: The antigen remains unidentified.

Whole-study findings and limits: Later analysis placed DRB1 highest and HLA-C lowest in TCR association rates, which differed by HLA locus.

Trimming took 7 bases from V and 8 from J; bases not matched to a gene: 9. The germline gives CDR1 MNHNS, CDR2 SASEGT. The CDR3 is 13 amino acids. Both 60 Vbeta primers and 13 Jbeta primers went into the PCR. The table came from immunoSEQ multiplex PCR; TCRdb's copy has only in-frame clones and leaves some out. This sample has about 130,000 clones, with about 73% found just once. The specimen was PBMCs. The source of this sequence is a human donor in good health. The V call is TRBV6-1, the J call TRBJ1-2, with 8 bases that match TRBD1. CDR3 amino acids: CASKGTGLEGYTF. Here the CDR3 DNA reads TGTGCCAGCAAGGGGACAGGTTTAGAAGGCTACACCTTC.